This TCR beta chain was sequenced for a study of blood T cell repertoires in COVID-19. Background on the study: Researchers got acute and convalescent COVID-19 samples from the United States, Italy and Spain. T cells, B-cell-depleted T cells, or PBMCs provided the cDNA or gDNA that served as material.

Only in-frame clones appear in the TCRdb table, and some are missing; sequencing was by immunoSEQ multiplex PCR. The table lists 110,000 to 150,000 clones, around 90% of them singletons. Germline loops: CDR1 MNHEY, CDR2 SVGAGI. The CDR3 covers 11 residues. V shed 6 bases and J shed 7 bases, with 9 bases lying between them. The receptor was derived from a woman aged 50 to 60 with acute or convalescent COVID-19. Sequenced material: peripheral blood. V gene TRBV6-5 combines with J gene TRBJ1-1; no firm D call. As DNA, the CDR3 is TGTGCCAGCAGAGACATGATTGAAGCTTTCTTT. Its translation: CASRDMIEAFF.